This TCR beta chain was sequenced for a study of cytomegalovirus exposure and HLA in healthy donors. Broader study findings: Cytomegalovirus-associated status was assigned to 164 TCR beta chains. It was confirmed in vitro that a few of the CMV-associated chains were specific for CMV antigens.

Clones were sequenced by immunoSEQ multiplex PCR, and TCRdb holds only the in-frame ones, with some missing. The sample consists of some 120,000 clones, 70% to 90% of them appearing once. The V gene lost 0 bases and the J gene lost 0 bases, with 4 bases spanning the gap. CDR1 SGDLS and CDR2 YYNGEE come from the germline V gene. The CDR3 covers 15 residues. Details on this clone: Its antigen remains unidentified.

The sequenced sample was PBMCs. This sequence was found in a woman aged 18-29 years in good health and CMV-seronegative. The gene calls are TRBV9 and TRBJ2-6; D remains ambiguous. Here the CDR3 DNA reads TGTGCCAGCAGCGTAGCCCGCTCTGGGGCCAACGTCCTGACTTTC. Encoded protein: CASSVARSGANVLTF.